This T cell receptor (beta chain) was sequenced in a study of beta chain features in type 1 diabetes. CDR3 length equals 16 residues. V lost 5 bases and J lost 3, with 17 bases in between. Germline CDR1 and CDR2: MNHEY and SMNVEV (reference sequence). Reverse transcription of all isolated RNA meant that expressed TCRB transcripts were sequenced. Measured with immunoSEQ multiplex PCR; TCRdb has only the in-frame clones, and not every one. This sample has about 230,000 clones, with over 7.5% found just once. This clone was counted between two and nine times. The TCR sequence derives from a woman between 18 and 29 years old in good health. The chain recombines TRBV27 with TRBJ2-1; perhaps TRBD1 as D (7 bases). The sample taken for sequencing was naive CD4+ T cells from blood. The CDR3 sequence: CASSPTRRDSYNEQFF. The CDR3 coding sequence is TGTGCCAGCAGTCCGACGAGGCGGGACAGCTACAATGAGCAGTTCTTC.